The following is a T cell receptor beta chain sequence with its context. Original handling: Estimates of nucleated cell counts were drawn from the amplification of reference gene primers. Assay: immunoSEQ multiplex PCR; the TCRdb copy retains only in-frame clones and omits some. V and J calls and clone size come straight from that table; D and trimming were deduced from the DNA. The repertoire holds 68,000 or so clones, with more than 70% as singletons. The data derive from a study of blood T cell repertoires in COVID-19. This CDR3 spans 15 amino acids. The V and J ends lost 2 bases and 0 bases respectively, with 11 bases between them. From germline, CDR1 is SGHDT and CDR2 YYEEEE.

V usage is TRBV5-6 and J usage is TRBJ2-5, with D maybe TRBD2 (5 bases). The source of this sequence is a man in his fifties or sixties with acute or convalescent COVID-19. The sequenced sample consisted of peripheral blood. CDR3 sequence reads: CASSFRTGYQETQYF. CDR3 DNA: TGTGCCAGCAGCTTTAGGACGGGGTACCAAGAGACCCAGTACTTC. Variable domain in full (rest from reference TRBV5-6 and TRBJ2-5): DAGVTQSPTHLIKTRGQQVTLRCSPKSGHDTVSWYQQALGQGPQFIFQYYEEEERQRGNFPDRFSGHQFPNYSSELNVNALLLGDSALYLCASSFRTGYQETQYFGPGTRLLVL.